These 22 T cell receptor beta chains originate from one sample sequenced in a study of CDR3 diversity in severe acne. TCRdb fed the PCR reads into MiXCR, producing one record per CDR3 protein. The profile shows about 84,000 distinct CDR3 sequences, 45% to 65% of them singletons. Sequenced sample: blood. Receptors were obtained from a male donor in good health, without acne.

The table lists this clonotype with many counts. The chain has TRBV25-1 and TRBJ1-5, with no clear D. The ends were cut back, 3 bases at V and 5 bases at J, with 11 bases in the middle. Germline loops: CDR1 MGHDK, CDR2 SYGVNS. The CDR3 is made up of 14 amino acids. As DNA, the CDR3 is TGTGCCAGCAGTGATAGACATTCCTATCAGCCCCAGCATTTT. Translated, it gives CASSDRHSYQPQHF.

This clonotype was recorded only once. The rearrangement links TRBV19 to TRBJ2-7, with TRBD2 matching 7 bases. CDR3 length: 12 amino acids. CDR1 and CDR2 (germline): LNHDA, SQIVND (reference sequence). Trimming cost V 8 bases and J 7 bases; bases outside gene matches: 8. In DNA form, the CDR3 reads TGTGCCAGTGACCCCGGGGGGACGGAGCAGTACTTC. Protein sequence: CASDPGGTEQYF.

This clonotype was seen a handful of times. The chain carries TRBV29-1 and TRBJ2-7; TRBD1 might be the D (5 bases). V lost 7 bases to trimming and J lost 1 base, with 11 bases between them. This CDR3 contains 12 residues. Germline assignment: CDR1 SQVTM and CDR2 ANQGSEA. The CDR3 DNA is TGCAGCGCCACGAGACAGTCCTACGAGCAGTACTTC. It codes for CSATRQSYEQYF.

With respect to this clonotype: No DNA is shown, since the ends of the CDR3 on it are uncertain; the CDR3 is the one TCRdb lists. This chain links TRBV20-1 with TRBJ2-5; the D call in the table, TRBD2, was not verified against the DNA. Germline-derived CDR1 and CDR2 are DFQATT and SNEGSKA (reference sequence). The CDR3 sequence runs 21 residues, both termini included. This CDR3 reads CSARWGTSVDEQFFGPGTQYF.

CDR3 coding DNA: TGTGCCAGCAGCGTAGCGGGCTCCGATCAGCCCCAGCATTTT. Its protein is CASSVAGSDQPQHF. This sequence joins TRBV9 and TRBJ1-5; D gene ambiguous. Trimming pared 0 bases from V and 5 bases from J, leaving 9 bases between. The CDR3 runs 14 residues. Germline CDR1 and CDR2: SGDLS and YYNGEE. The variable domain in full, completed from reference TRBV9 and TRBJ1-5, reads DSGVTQTPKHLITATGQRVTLRCSPRSGDLSVYWYQQSLDQGLQFLIQYYNGEERAKGNILERFSAQQFPDLHSELNLSSLELGDSALYFCASSVAGSDQPQHFGDGTRLSIL.

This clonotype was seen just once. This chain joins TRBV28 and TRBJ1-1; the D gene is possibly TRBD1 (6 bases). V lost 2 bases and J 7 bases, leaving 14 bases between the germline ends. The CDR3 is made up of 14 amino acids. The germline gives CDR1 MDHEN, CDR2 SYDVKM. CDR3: CASSLPLRGGEAFF. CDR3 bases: TGTGCCAGCAGTTTACCACTCAGGGGCGGTGAAGCTTTCTTT.

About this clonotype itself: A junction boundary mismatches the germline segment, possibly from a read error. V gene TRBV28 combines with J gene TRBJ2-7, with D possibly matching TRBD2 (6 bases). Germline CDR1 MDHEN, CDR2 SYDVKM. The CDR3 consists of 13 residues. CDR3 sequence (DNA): TGTGCCTGCAGCCTGGGAGGAGACCACGAGCAGCACTTC. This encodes CACSLGGDHEQHF.

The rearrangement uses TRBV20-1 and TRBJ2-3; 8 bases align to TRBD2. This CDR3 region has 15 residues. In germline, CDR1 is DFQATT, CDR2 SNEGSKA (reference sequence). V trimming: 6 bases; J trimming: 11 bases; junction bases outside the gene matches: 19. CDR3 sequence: CSAPALAGYDNEQYF. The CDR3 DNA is TGCAGTGCGCCCGCCTTAGCGGGATACGACAATGAGCAGTATTTT.

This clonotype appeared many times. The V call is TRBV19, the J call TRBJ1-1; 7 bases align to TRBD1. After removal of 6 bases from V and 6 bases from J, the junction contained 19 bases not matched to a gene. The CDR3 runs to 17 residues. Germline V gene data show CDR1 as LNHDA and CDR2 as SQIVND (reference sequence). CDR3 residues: CASSRMVDQGVIAEAFF. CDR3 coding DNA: TGTGCCAGTAGCCGCATGGTGGACCAGGGGGTTATAGCTGAAGCTTTCTTT.

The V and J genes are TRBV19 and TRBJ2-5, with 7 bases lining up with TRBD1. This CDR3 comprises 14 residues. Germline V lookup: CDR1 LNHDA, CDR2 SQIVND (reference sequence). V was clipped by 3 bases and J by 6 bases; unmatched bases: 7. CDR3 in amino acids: CASSIGDRVQTQYF. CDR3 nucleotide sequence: TGTGCCAGTAGTATTGGAGACAGGGTACAGACCCAGTACTTC. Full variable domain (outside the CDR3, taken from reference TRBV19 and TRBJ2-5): DGGITQSPKYLFRKEGQNVTLSCEQNLNHDAMYWYRQDPGQGLRLIYYSQIVNDFQKGDIAEGYSVSREKKESFPLTVTSAQKNPTAFYLCASSIGDRVQTQYFGPGTRLLVL.

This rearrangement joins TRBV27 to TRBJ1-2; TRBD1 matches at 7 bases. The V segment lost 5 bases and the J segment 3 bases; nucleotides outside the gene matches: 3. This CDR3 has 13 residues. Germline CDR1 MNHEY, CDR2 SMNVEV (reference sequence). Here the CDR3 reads CASSGTEYYGYTF. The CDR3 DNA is TGTGCCAGCAGTGGGACAGAATACTATGGCTACACCTTC.

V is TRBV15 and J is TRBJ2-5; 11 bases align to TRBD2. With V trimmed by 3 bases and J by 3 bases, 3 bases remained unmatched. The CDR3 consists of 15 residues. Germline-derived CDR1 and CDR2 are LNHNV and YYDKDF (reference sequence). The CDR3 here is CATSRGTSGKETQYF. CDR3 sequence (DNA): TGTGCCACCAGCAGGGGGACTAGCGGAAAAGAGACCCAGTACTTC.

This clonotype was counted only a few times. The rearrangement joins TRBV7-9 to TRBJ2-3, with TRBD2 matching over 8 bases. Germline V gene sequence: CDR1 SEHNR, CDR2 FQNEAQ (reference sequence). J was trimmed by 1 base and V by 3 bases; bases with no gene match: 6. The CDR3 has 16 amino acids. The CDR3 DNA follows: TGTGCCAGCAGCTTTCAGGGGCGGGGGGGCACAGATACGCAGTATTTT. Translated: CASSFQGRGGTDTQYF.

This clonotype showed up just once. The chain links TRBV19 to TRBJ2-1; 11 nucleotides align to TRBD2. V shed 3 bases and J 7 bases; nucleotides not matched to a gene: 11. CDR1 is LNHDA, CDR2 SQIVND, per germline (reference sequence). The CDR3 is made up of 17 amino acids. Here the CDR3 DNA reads TGTGCCAGTAGTATGGGGGTAGCGGGGGGGCGGGGAAATGAGCAGTTCTTC. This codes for CASSMGVAGGRGNEQFF. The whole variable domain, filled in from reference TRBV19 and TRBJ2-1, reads DGGITQSPKYLFRKEGQNVTLSCEQNLNHDAMYWYRQDPGQGLRLIYYSQIVNDFQKGDIAEGYSVSREKKESFPLTVTSAQKNPTAFYLCASSMGVAGGRGNEQFFGPGTRLTVL.

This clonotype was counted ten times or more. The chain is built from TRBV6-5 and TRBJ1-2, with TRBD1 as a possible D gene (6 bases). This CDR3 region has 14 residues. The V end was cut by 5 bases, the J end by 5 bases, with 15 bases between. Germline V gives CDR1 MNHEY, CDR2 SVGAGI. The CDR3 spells CASSGRGRGYGYTF. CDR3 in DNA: TGTGCCAGCAGTGGCAGGGGCAGAGGATATGGCTACACCTTC.

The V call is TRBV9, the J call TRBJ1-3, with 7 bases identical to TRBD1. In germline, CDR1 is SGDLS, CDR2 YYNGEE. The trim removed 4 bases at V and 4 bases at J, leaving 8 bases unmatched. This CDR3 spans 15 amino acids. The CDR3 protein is CASSPRTGSGNTIYF. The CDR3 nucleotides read TGTGCCAGCAGCCCTCGGACAGGCTCCGGAAACACCATATATTTT.

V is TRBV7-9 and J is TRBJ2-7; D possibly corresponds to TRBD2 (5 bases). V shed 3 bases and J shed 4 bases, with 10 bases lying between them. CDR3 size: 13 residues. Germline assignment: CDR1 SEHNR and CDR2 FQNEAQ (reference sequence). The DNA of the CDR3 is TGTGCCAGCAGCTTTAACCGGGATTACGAGCAGTACTTC. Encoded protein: CASSFNRDYEQYF.

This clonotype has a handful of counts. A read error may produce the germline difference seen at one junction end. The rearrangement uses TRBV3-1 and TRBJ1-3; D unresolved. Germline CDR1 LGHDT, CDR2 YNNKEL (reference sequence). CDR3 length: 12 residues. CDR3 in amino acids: CASSQGGNTVYF. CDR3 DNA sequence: TGTGCCAGCAGCCAAGGTGGAAACACCGTATATTTT.

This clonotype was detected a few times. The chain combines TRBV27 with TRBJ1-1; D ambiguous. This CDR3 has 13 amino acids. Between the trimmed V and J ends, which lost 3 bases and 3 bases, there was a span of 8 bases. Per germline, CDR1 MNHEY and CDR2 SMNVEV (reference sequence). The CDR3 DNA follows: TGTGCCAGCAGTTTCGGCGGTTACACTGAAGCTTTCTTT. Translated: CASSFGGYTEAFF.

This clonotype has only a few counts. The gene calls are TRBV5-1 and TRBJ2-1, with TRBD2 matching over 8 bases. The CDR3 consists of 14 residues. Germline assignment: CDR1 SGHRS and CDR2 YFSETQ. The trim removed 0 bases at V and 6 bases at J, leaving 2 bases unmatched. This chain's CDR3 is CASSLDGTSNEQFF. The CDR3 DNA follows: TGCGCCAGCAGCTTGGATGGGACTAGCAATGAGCAGTTCTTC. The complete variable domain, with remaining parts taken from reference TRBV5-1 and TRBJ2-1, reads KAGVTQTPRYLIKTRGQQVTLSCSPISGHRSVSWYQQTPGQGLQFLFEYFSETQRNKGNFPGRFSGRQFSNSRSEMNVSTLELGDSALYLCASSLDGTSNEQFFGPGTRLTVL.

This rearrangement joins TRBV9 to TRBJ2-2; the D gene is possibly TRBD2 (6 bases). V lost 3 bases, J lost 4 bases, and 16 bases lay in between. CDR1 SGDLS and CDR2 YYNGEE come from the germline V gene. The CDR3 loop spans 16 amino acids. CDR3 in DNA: TGTGCCAGCAGCGAACCTCTGGGGGGACCCACCGGGGAGCTGTTTTTT. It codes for CASSEPLGGPTGELFF.

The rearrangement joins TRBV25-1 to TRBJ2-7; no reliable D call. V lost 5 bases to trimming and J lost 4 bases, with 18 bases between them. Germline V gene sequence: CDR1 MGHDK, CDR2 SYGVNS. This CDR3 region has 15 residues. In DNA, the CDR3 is TGTGCCAGCAGTCTAGTAGAACAGATAGTTTACGAGCAGTACTTC. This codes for CASSLVEQIVYEQYF.